These 20 T cell receptor beta chains share one sample of origin, sequenced in a study of T cells in Graves' hyperthyroidism and ophthalmopathy. The TCR beta CDR3 regions underwent amplification using RNA transcripts as the source. Researchers ran a first-round RT-PCR on the TCR CDR3 using the HTBI primer set. MiXCR, applied by TCRdb to the multiplex PCR reads, yields one record per CDR3 protein. The sample consists of about 400,000 distinct CDR3 sequences, 15% to 19% of them appearing once. The sequenced material came from blood. All receptors derive from a woman aged 18-29 years with Graves' hyperthyroidism.

This clonotype was detected ten times or more. This chain links TRBV5-1 with TRBJ1-5, with 7 bases lining up with TRBD1. CDR3 length equals 14 residues. V lost 4 bases to trimming and J lost 7 bases; unmatched junction nucleotides: 8. CDR1 is SGHRS, CDR2 YFSETQ, per germline. The CDR3 sequence is CASSEGAQGQPQHF. The DNA for the CDR3 is TGCGCCAGCAGCGAGGGGGCGCAGGGGCAGCCCCAGCATTTT.

This clonotype showed up many times. The chain uses TRBV2 and TRBJ2-7; perhaps D is TRBD1 or TRBD2 (6 bases each). V shed 6 bases and J shed 0 bases, with 18 bases lying between them. There are 16 residues in the CDR3. Germline CDR1 reads SNHLY; CDR2 reads FYNNEI. The CDR3 reads CASSRGVAAGSYEQYF. The CDR3 DNA reads TGTGCCAGCAGCAGGGGCGTGGCAGCGGGCTCCTACGAGCAGTACTTC.

CDR3 residues: CASSYTRGGGTEAFF. DNA of the CDR3: TGTGCCAGCAGTTACACCAGGGGGGGAGGCACTGAAGCTTTCTTT. The chain uses TRBV6-6 and TRBJ1-1; 7 nucleotides line up with TRBD1. Germline V lookup: CDR1 MNHNY, CDR2 SVGAGI (reference sequence). The CDR3 consists of 15 residues. V was clipped by 2 bases and J by 4 bases; unmatched bases: 7.

The chain recombines TRBV5-5 with TRBJ1-3; D unclear. The CDR3 spans 15 residues. The germline V gene encodes CDR1 SGHKS and CDR2 YYEKEE (reference sequence). Trimming shortened V by 4 bases and J by 1 base, and 12 bases separated the two germline ends. Here the CDR3 DNA reads TGTGCCAGCAGCGGACCGACGTGGTCTGGAAACACCATATATTTT. It specifies CASSGPTWSGNTIYF. Drawing the rest from reference TRBV5-5 and TRBJ1-3, the complete variable domain is DAGVTQSPTHLIKTRGQQVTLRCSPISGHKSVSWYQQVLGQGPQFIFQYYEKEERGRGNFPDRFSARQFPNYSSELNVNALLLGDSALYLCASSGPTWSGNTIYFGEGSWLTVV.

This clonotype was counted once. This CDR3 is CASSFDGARYSYNEQFF. CDR3 bases: TGTGCCAGCAGTTTTGACGGCGCCCGCTACAGCTACAATGAGCAGTTCTTC. This chain uses TRBV27 with TRBJ2-1; D remains ambiguous. Germline V gives CDR1 MNHEY, CDR2 SMNVEV (reference sequence). Trimming removed 3 bases at V and 3 bases at J, with 18 bases between. The CDR3 contains 17 residues.

There are many counts of this clonotype. The chain couples TRBV28 to TRBJ1-5; D is perhaps TRBD1 (5 bases). The germline V gene encodes CDR1 MDHEN and CDR2 SYDVKM. The CDR3 sequence is 13 residues long. V gave up 3 bases and J gave up 9 bases, with 12 bases separating them. CDR3 bases: TGTGCCAGCAGTTTGAGAGGGGAAGTGCCCCAGCATTTT. Protein product: CASSLRGEVPQHF.

The chain recombines TRBV9 with TRBJ2-1, with 7 bases fitting TRBD2. Trimming at V came to 1 base and at J to 7 bases, leaving 11 bases not matched to a gene. The CDR3 runs 16 residues. Germline V gene sequence: CDR1 SGDLS, CDR2 YYNGEE. CDR3 DNA sequence: TGTGCCAGCAGCGTAAAGCTGGAGCCGCGGGGGAATGAGCAGTTCTTC. Its protein is CASSVKLEPRGNEQFF.

Only a few counts were recorded for this clonotype. V is TRBV7-6 and J is TRBJ2-1, with D uncertain. Germline V gene sequence: CDR1 SGHVS, CDR2 FNYEAQ. The V end was cut by 6 bases, the J end by 10 bases, with 10 bases between. The CDR3 is 11 amino acids. In DNA form, the CDR3 reads TGTGCCAGCAGTCCGGGCTGGGAGCAGTTCTTC. Protein product: CASSPGWEQFF.

This clonotype has just a few counts. J is TRBJ1-5 and V is TRBV7-9, with D possibly TRBD1 on 5 matching bases. The ends were cut back, 4 bases at V and 9 bases at J, with 19 bases in the middle. Per the germline V gene, CDR1 is SEHNR and CDR2 is FQNEAQ (reference sequence). CDR3 size: 15 residues. The CDR3 protein is CASSSSGTQFGPQHF. The CDR3 DNA follows: TGTGCCAGCAGCTCTTCCGGGACTCAATTCGGGCCCCAGCATTTT.

In its sample, this clonotype was seen a few times. The chain joins TRBV10-3 to TRBJ2-3; D unresolved. This CDR3 spans 13 amino acids. V was clipped by 0 bases and J by 2 bases, with 3 bases between them. Germline CDR1 is ENHRY and CDR2 is SYGVKD. CDR3 amino acids: CAISESNTDTQYF. The CDR3 DNA is TGTGCCATCAGTGAGTCGAACACAGATACGCAGTATTTT.

The gene calls are TRBV20-1 and TRBJ2-7, with D possibly matching TRBD2 (5 bases). Germline V lookup: CDR1 DFQATT, CDR2 SNEGSKA (reference sequence). V was shortened by 2 bases and J by 6 bases, with 17 bases between the two germline ends. The CDR3 totals 14 residues. This CDR3 is CSARRSGGGSEQYF. CDR3 bases: TGCAGTGCTAGACGGTCGGGTGGAGGATCCGAGCAGTACTTC.

This clonotype was seen ten or more times. This rearrangement joins TRBV25-1 to TRBJ2-7; perhaps TRBD2 as D (6 bases). Germline V CDR1 and CDR2: MGHDK, SYGVNS. The CDR3 extends over 14 amino acids. The V and J ends lost 5 bases and 3 bases respectively, with 14 bases between them. CDR3 loop: CASSRTTLFYEQYF. The DNA for the CDR3 is TGTGCCAGCAGTCGGACTACCCTTTTCTACGAGCAGTACTTC.

This clonotype was seen ten or more times. The chain couples TRBV10-3 to TRBJ2-5; 8 nucleotides align to TRBD1. This CDR3 spans 15 amino acids. The V segment lost 2 bases and the J segment 1 base; nucleotides outside the gene matches: 3. Germline V gene sequence: CDR1 ENHRY, CDR2 SYGVKD. CDR3 coding DNA: TGTGCCATCAGTGAGCCAGGACAGGGCCAAGAGACCCAGTACTTC. It translates to CAISEPGQGQETQYF.

Many counts were recorded for this clonotype. The CDR3 loop is CASSYSGVDYEQYF. In DNA form, the CDR3 reads TGTGCCAGCAGTTACTCAGGAGTTGATTACGAGCAGTACTTC. This chain connects TRBV6-6 to TRBJ2-7; no firm D call. This CDR3 spans 14 amino acids. The V gene lost 0 bases and the J gene lost 4 bases, with 10 bases spanning the gap. Germline-derived CDR1 and CDR2 are MNHNY and SVGAGI (reference sequence).

This clonotype was counted a few times. The J gene is TRBJ1-2, the V gene TRBV5-1; no firm D call. The CDR3 length is 14 residues. The germline V and J ends were trimmed by 0 bases and 2 bases, with 8 bases remaining between them. From germline, CDR1 is SGHRS and CDR2 YFSETQ. The CDR3 bases are TGCGCCAGCAGCTTGGCTCCGGTAAACTATGGCTACACCTTC. As protein: CASSLAPVNYGYTF.

This clonotype appeared many times. V usage is TRBV19 and J usage is TRBJ1-5; 7 nucleotides line up with TRBD1. Germline V gene lookup returns CDR1 LNHDA and CDR2 SQIVND (reference sequence). The CDR3 has 14 amino acids. V lost 5 bases, J lost 4 bases, and 5 bases stayed unmatched. The CDR3 loop reads CASSRDSLNQPQHF. The CDR3, as DNA: TGTGCCAGTAGTCGGGACAGTCTGAATCAGCCCCAGCATTTT.

This clonotype was recorded many times. The chain is built from TRBV5-1 and TRBJ1-4; D remains unclear. Looked up from germline, CDR1 is SGHRS and CDR2 is YFSETQ. The V gene lost 4 bases and the J gene lost 7 bases, with 17 bases spanning the gap. This CDR3 comprises 15 residues. This CDR3 reads CASSNGLRTGEKLFF. DNA for the CDR3: TGCGCCAGCAGCAACGGGCTTCGAACTGGTGAAAAACTGTTTTTT.

CDR3 loop: CASSLTVTNTGELFF. The CDR3 coding sequence is TGTGCCAGCAGTTTGACGGTCACGAACACCGGGGAGCTGTTTTTT. The J gene is TRBJ2-2, the V gene TRBV28; D unclear. The V end lost 3 bases, the J end lost 0 bases, and 8 bases lay between the germline ends. The CDR3 spans 15 residues. The germline V gene has CDR1 MDHEN and CDR2 SYDVKM.

The chain carries TRBV7-3 and TRBJ1-1; no definite D call. CDR1 is SGHTA and CDR2 is FQGTGA in the germline V gene. V lost 5 bases and J 1 base, leaving 14 bases between the germline ends. CDR3 length: 15 amino acids. CDR3 nucleotide sequence: TGTGCCAGCAGCCCCCTGGACGGTCCGAACACTGAAGCTTTCTTT. It codes for CASSPLDGPNTEAFF. The complete variable domain, with remaining parts taken from reference TRBV7-3 and TRBJ1-1, reads GAGVSQTPSNKVTEKGKYVELRCDPISGHTALYWYRQSLGQGPEFLIYFQGTGAADDSGLPNDRFFAVRPEGSVSTLKIQRTERGDSAVYLCASSPLDGPNTEAFFGQGTRLTVV.

V is TRBV12-3 or TRBV12-4 and J is TRBJ2-6; 7 positions match TRBD1. The J segment lost 0 bases and the V segment lost 6 bases, leaving 2 bases of the junction unmatched. The CDR3 is made up of 15 amino acids. The CDR3 is CASSWTGSGANVLTF. The DNA of the CDR3 is TGTGCCAGCAGCTGGACAGGCTCTGGGGCCAACGTCCTGACTTTC.